This T cell receptor beta chain was sequenced for a study of blood T cell repertoires in COVID-19. Background on the study: COVID-19 samples from acute and convalescent phases originated in the United States, Italy and Spain. In each case, the material was cDNA or gDNA derived from T cells, B-cell-depleted T cells, or PBMCs.

In the original workflow: Quantification of nucleated cells was approximated via reference gene primer amplification. TCRdb's copy holds only in-frame clones and misses some; the assay was immunoSEQ multiplex PCR. For V, J and clone size, that table is used; D and trimming come from the DNA. The sample lists fewer than 150,000 clones; 86% were seen once. The CDR3 is 14 amino acids. J lost 5 bases, V lost 4 bases, and 8 bases had no gene match. Per germline, CDR1 SGHRS and CDR2 YFSETQ. The clonotype was recovered from a man in his sixties or seventies who had recovered from COVID-19. Sample: peripheral blood. J is TRBJ2-7 and V is TRBV5-1; 8 positions match TRBD1. CDR3 in amino acids: CASSPGTGSDEQYF. DNA of the CDR3: TGCGCCAGCAGCCCCGGGACAGGAAGCGACGAGCAGTACTTC.